This TCR beta chain was captured in a study of patients and donors after allogeneic stem cell transplantation. Per germline, CDR1 MDHEN and CDR2 SYDVKM. There are 14 residues in the CDR3. Deletions cut 6 bases from V and 2 bases from J, with 11 bases between. This clonotype occurred a few times. TCRdb independently ran MiXCR on the RT-PCR reads; one entry per CDR3 protein. The sample lists approximately 140,000 distinct CDR3 sequences, approximately 40% occurring once. The sequenced sample was blood, either unsorted or a sorted T cell fraction (not recorded which). This chain joins TRBV28 and TRBJ1-5; D remains ambiguous. The TCR sequence derives from a human donor who was either an allogeneic HSCT recipient or a stem cell or donor lymphocyte infusion donor (not recorded which). It is not recorded whose cells these are; they may come from a transplant donor. The CDR3 nucleotides are TGTGCCAGCAGAGGGTACTTTGGCAATCAGCCCCAGCATTTT. Its protein product is CASRGYFGNQPQHF.